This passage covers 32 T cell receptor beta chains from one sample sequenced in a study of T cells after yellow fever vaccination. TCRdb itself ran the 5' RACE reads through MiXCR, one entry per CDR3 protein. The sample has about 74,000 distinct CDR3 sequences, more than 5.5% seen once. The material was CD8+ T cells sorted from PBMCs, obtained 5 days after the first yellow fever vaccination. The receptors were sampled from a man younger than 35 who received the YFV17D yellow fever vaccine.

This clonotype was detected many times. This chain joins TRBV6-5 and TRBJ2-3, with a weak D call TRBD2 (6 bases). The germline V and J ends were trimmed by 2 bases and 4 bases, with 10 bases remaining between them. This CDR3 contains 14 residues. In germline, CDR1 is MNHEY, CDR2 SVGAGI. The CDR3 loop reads CASSYAGGADTQYF. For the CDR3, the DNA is TGTGCCAGCAGTTACGCCGGGGGAGCAGATACGCAGTATTTT.

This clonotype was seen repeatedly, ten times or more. The CDR3, as DNA: TGTGCCAGCAGTTCTGGACGGCTACAAGAGACCCAGTACTTC. This sequence encodes CASSSGRLQETQYF. The chain carries TRBV27 and TRBJ2-5; D is ambiguous. The germline gives CDR1 MNHEY, CDR2 SMNVEV (reference sequence). There are 14 residues in the CDR3. The V end was cut by 4 bases, the J end by 2 bases, with 11 bases between.

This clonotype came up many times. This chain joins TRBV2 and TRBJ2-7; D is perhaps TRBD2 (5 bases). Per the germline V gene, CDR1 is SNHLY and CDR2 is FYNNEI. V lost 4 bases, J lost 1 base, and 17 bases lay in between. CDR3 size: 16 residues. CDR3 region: CASSVHTAGLSYEQYV. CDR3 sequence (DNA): TGTGCCAGCAGTGTCCACACCGCGGGCCTTTCCTACGAGCAGTACGTC.

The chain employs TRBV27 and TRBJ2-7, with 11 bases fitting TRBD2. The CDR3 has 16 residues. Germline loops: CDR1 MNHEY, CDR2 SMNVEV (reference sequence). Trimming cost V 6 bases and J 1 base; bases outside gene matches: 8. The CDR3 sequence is CASSPNPSGGSYEQYF. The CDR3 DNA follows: TGTGCCAGCAGCCCTAACCCTAGCGGGGGGTCCTACGAGCAGTACTTC.

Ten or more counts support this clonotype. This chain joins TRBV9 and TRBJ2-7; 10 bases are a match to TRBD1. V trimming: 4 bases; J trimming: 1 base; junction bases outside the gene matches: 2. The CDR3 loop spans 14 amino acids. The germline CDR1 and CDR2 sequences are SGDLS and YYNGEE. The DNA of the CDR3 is TGTGCCAGCAGCCGGGACAGGGGATCCTACGAGCAGTACTTC. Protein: CASSRDRGSYEQYF.

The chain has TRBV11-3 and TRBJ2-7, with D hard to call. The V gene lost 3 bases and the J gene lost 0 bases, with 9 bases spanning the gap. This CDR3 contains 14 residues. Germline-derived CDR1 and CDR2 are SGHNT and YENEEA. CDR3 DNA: TGTGCCAGCAGCTTTCCTCTTAGCTCCTACGAGCAGTACGTC. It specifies CASSFPLSSYEQYV.

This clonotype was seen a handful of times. The CDR3 sequence: CASSSPAWGTDTQYF. For the CDR3, the DNA is TGTGCCAGCAGCTCTCCCGCATGGGGCACAGATACGCAGTATTTT. The chain joins TRBV9 to TRBJ2-3, with D unclear. The V end was cut by 4 bases, the J end by 1 base, with 13 bases between. CDR3 size: 15 residues. The germline V gene encodes CDR1 SGDLS and CDR2 YYNGEE.

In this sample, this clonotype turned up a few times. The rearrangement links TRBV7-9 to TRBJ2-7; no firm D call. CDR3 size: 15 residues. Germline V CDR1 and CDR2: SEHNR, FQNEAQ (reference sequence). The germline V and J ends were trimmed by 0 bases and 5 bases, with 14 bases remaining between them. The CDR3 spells CASSLAGIKPHEQYF. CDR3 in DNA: TGTGCCAGCAGCTTAGCAGGCATCAAACCCCACGAGCAGTACTTC. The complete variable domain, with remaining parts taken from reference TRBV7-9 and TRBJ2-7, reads DTGVSQNPRHKITKRGQNVTFRCDPISEHNRLYWYRQTLGQGPEFLTYFQNEAQLEKSRLLSDRFSAERPKGSFSTLEIQRTEQGDSAMYLCASSLAGIKPHEQYFGPGTRLTVT.

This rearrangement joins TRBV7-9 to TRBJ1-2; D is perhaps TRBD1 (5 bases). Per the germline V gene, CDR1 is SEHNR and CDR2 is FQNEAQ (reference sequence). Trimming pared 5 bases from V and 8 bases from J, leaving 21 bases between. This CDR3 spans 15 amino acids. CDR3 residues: CASSLAARVLEGYTF. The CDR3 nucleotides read TGTGCCAGCAGCCTGGCCGCCAGGGTGCTAGAAGGCTACACCTTC.

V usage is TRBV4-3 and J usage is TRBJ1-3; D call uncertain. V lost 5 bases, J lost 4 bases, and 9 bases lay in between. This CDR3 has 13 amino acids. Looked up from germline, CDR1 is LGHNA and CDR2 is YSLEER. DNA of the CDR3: TGCGCCAGCAGCAAAACGGACGGAAACACCATATATTTT. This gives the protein CASSKTDGNTIYF.

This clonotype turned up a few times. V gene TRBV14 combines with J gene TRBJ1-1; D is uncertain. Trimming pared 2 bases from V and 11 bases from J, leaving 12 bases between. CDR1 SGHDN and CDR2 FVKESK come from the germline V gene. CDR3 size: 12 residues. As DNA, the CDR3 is TGTGCCAGCAGCCAATCCAGAAGTCGCGCTTTCTTT. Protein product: CASSQSRSRAFF.

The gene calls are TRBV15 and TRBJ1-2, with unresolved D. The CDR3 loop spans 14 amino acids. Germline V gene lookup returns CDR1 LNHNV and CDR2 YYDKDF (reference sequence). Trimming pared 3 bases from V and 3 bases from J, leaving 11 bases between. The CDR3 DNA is TGTGCCACCAGCAGGGTCCGGGCCGACTATGGCTACACCTTC. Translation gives CATSRVRADYGYTF.

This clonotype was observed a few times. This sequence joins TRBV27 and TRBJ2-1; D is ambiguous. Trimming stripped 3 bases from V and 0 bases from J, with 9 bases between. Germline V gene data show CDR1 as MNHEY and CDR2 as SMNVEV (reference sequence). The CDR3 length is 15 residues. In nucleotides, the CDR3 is TGTGCCAGCAGTTTGATCCCTTACTCCTACAATGAGCAGTTCTTC. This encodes CASSLIPYSYNEQFF.

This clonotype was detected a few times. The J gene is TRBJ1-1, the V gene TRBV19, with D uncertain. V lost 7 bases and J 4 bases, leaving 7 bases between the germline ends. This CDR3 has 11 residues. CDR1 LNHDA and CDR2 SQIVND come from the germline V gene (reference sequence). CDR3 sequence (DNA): TGTGCCAGTATTCGGGGCACTGAAGCTTTCTTT. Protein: CASIRGTEAFF.

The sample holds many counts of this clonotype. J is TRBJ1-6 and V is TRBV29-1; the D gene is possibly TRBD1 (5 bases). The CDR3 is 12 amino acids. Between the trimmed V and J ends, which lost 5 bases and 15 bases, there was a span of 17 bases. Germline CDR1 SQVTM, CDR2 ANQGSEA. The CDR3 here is CSVMDNALGLHF. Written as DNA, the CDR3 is TGCAGCGTTATGGACAACGCACTCGGCCTCCACTTT.

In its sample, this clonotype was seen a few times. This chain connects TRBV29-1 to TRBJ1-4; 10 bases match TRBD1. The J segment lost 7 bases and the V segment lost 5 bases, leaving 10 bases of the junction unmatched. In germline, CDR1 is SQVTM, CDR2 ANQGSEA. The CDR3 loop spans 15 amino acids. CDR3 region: CSVSMKGTGAEKLFF. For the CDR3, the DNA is TGCAGCGTTTCCATGAAGGGGACAGGGGCTGAAAAACTGTTTTTT. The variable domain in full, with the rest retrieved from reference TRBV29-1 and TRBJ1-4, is SAVISQKPSRDICQRGTSLTIQCQVDSQVTMMFWYRQQPGQSLTLIATANQGSEATYESGFVIDKFPISRPNLTFSTLTVSNMSPEDSSIYLCSVSMKGTGAEKLFFGSGTQLSVL.

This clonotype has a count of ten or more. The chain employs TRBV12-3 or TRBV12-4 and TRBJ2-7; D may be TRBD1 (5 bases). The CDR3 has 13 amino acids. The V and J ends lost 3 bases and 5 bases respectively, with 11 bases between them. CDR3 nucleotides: TGTGCCAGCAGTTTGGCCAGGGCCAACGAGCAGTACTTC. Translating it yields CASSLARANEQYF.

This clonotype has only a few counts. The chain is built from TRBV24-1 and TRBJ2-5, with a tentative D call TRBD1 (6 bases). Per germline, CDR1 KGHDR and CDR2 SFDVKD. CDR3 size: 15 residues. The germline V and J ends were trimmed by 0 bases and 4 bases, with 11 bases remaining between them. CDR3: CATSDLNREPETQYF. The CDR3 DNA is TGTGCCACCAGTGATTTGAACAGGGAACCAGAGACCCAGTACTTC.

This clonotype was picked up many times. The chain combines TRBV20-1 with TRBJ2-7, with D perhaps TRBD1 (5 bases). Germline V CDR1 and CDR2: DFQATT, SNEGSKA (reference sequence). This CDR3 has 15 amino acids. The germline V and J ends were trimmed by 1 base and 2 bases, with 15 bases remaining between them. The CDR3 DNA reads TGCAGTGCTAGAGTGAGGACACGCGAAACCTACGAGCAGTACTTC. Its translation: CSARVRTRETYEQYF.

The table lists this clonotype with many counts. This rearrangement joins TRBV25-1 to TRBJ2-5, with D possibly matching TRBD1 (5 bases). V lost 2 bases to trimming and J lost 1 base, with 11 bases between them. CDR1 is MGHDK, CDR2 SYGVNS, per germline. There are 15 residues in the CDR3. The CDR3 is CASSEGQGIQETQYF. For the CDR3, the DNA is TGTGCCAGCAGTGAAGGCCAGGGTATCCAAGAGACCCAGTACTTC.

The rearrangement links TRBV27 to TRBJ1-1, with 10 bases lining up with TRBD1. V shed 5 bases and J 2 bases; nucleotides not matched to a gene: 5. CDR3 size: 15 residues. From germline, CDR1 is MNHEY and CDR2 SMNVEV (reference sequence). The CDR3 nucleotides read TGTGCCAGCAGTCTGGGGACAGGGGCAAACACTGAAGCTTTCTTT. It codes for CASSLGTGANTEAFF.

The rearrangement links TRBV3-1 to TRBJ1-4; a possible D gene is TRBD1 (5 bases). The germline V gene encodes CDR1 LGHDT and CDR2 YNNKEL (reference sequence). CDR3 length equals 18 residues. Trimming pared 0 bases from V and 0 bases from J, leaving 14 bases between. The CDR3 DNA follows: TGTGCCAGCAGCCAAGACCGGGACCGAGGATCAACTAATGAAAAACTGTTTTTT. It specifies CASSQDRDRGSTNEKLFF.

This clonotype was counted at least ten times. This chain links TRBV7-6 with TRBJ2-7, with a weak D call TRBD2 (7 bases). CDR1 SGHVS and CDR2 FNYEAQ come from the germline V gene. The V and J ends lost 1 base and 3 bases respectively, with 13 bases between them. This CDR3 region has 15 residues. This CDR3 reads CASSLGAGALYEQYF. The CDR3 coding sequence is TGTGCCAGCAGCTTAGGTGCGGGGGCCCTCTACGAGCAGTACTTC.

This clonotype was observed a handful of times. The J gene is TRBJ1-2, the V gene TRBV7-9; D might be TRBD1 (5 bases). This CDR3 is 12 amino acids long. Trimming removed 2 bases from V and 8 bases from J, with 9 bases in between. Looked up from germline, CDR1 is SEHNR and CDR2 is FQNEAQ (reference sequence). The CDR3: CASSLTGVGYTF. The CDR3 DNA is TGTGCCAGCAGCTTAACGGGGGTCGGCTACACCTTC.

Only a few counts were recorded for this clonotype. CDR3 amino acids: CSVEDQGQLTNEQFF. CDR3 sequence (DNA): TGCAGCGTTGAAGATCAGGGACAGCTTACCAATGAGCAGTTCTTC. This rearrangement joins TRBV29-1 to TRBJ2-1; 7 nucleotides match TRBD1. The CDR3 spans 15 residues. Germline CDR1 and CDR2: SQVTM and ANQGSEA. Trimming took 0 bases from V and 6 from J; bases not matched to a gene: 8.

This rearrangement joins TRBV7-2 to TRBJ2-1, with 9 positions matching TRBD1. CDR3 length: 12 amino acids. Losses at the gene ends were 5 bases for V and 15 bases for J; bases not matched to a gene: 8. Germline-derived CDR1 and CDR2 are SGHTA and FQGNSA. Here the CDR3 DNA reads TGTGCCAGCAGCCTCGGACAGGGGTTGACGTTCTTC. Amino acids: CASSLGQGLTFF.

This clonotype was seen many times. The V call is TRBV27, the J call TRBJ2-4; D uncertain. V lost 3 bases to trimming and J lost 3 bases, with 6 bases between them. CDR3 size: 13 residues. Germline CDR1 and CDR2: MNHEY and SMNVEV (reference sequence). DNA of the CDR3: TGTGCCAGCAGTTTGGGGAACAAAAACATTCAGTACTTC. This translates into CASSLGNKNIQYF.

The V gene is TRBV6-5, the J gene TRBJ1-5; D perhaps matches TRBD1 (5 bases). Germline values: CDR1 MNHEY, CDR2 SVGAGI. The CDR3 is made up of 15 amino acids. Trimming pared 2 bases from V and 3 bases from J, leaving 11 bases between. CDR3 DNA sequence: TGTGCCAGCAGTTACCGTGGGGGTAACAATCAGCCCCAGCATTTT. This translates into CASSYRGGNNQPQHF.

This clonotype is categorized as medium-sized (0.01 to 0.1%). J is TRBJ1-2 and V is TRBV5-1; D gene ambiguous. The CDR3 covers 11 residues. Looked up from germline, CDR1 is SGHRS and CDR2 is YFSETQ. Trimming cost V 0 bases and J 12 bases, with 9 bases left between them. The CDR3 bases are TGCGCCAGCAGCTTGGGCAGCCTACACACCTTC. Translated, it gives CASSLGSLHTF.

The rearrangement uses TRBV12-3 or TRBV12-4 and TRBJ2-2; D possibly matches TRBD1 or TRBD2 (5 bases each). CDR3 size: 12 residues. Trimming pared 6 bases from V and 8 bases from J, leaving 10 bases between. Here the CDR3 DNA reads TGTGCCAGCAGCTTCTGGGGGGGGGAGCTGTTTTTT. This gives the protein CASSFWGGELFF.

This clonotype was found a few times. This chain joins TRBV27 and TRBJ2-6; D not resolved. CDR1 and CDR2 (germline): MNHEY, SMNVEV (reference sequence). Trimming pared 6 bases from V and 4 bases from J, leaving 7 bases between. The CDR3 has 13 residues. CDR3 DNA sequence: TGTGCCAGCAGGATCTTAGGGGCCAACGTCCTGACTTTC. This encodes CASRILGANVLTF.

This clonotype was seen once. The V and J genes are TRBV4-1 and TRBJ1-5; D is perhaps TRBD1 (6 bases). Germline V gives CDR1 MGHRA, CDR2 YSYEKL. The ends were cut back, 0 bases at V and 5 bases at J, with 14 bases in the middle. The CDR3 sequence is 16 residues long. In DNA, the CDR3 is TGCGCCAGCAGCCAAGATCGGGTGGCAGGGGATCAGCCCCAGCATTTT. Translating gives CASSQDRVAGDQPQHF.